This TCR beta chain was identified in a study of OX40 agonist ivuxolimab in advanced cancers. Assay used: immunoSEQ multiplex PCR; TCRdb lists only in-frame clones, some missing. The table records about 39,000 clones, 80% to 95% of them present only once. CDR3 length: 15 residues. From germline, CDR1 is MNHEY and CDR2 SMNVEV (reference sequence). V lost 4 bases, J lost 0 bases, and 10 bases lay in between. General study points: The authors did not determine the antigen specificity of the expanded peripheral T cells.

Comments on this clone: Antigen unknown.

The chain joins TRBV27 to TRBJ1-3, with D perhaps matching TRBD1 (5 bases). The specimen was CD4+ or CD8+ T cells sorted from blood, collected in a trial of the OX40 agonist ivuxolimab. This TCR derives from an adult with an advanced solid tumor such as melanoma, head and neck, liver or kidney cancer. The CDR3 nucleotides read TGTGCCAGCAGTTCCCTGGGACCCTCTGGAAACACCATATATTTT. Its protein is CASSSLGPSGNTIYF.